The 23 T cell receptor beta chains below were found in one sample sequenced in a study of identical twins. TCRdb reprocessed the 5' RACE reads via MiXCR and lists one record per CDR3 protein. The sample holds around 960,000 distinct CDR3 sequences, 9% to 15% seen once. This sample was also put to use in a study of yellow fever vaccine responses in identical twins.

Sequencing was done on a sample of PBMCs. The receptors originated from a woman under 30 in good health.

The genes are TRBV7-2 and TRBJ2-1; no firm D call. The V end lost 3 bases, the J end lost 0 bases, and 6 bases lay between the germline ends. Germline V gene sequence: CDR1 SGHTA, CDR2 FQGNSA. This CDR3 is built from 14 residues. The CDR3 DNA is TGTGCCAGCAGCTTCCCTTTCTCCTACAATGAGCAGTTCTTC. This translates into CASSFPFSYNEQFF.

The chain recombines TRBV5-1 with TRBJ2-1, with TRBD2 matching over 9 bases. Germline V lookup: CDR1 SGHRS, CDR2 YFSETQ. J gave up 6 bases and V 4 bases, and 8 bases lay outside the gene matches. This CDR3 is built from 15 residues. Here the CDR3 reads CASSPPAGGSNEQFF. For the CDR3, the DNA is TGCGCCAGCAGCCCCCCAGCGGGAGGCAGCAATGAGCAGTTCTTC.

This clonotype was counted a single time. V usage is TRBV9 and J usage is TRBJ2-7; TRBD1 is a possible D gene (7 bases). The germline V and J ends were trimmed by 4 bases and 3 bases, with 14 bases remaining between them. This CDR3 region has 14 residues. CDR1 is SGDLS and CDR2 is YYNGEE in the germline V gene. The CDR3 nucleotides read TGTGCCAGCAGCCCAGGGGGGCACCACTACGAGCAGTACGTC. Protein: CASSPGGHHYEQYV.

This chain links TRBV4-1 with TRBJ2-5; TRBD2 matches 10 bases. The germline gives CDR1 MGHRA, CDR2 YSYEKL. The CDR3 consists of 17 residues. V lost 0 bases to trimming and J lost 4 bases; unmatched junction nucleotides: 8. DNA for the CDR3: TGCGCCAGCAGCCAAGATGGGGTAGCGGGAGGAGGAGAGACCCAGTACTTC. Its translation: CASSQDGVAGGGETQYF.

In this sample, this clonotype turned up a few times. The chain carries TRBV29-1 and TRBJ2-3; 9 nucleotides line up with TRBD2. Per germline, CDR1 SQVTM and CDR2 ANQGSEA. J lost 6 bases, V lost 3 bases, and 7 bases had no gene match. The CDR3 runs 14 residues. The CDR3 DNA reads as TGCAGCGTTGATCGGGGCCTAGCGGGGGATACGCAGTATTTT. This translates into CSVDRGLAGDTQYF.

This clonotype was seen repeatedly, ten times or more. The chain links TRBV15 to TRBJ2-3; TRBD1 might be the D (5 bases). The germline gives CDR1 LNHNV, CDR2 YYDKDF (reference sequence). The CDR3 totals 13 residues. With 7 bases removed from V and 0 bases from J, the gap between germline ends came to 8 bases. The CDR3: CATMQGSTDTQYF. The CDR3 nucleotides are TGTGCCACCATGCAGGGCAGCACAGATACGCAGTATTTT.

This clonotype was seen only a few times. The J gene is TRBJ2-2, the V gene TRBV2, with TRBD2 identical over 9 bases. The V gene end was trimmed by 4 bases and the J gene end by 7 bases; junction bases not matched to a gene: 7. The CDR3 sequence is 15 residues long. CDR1 and CDR2 from the germline V gene are SNHLY and FYNNEI. The CDR3 sequence: CASSATSGGGGELFF. The CDR3 bases are TGTGCCAGCAGTGCGACTAGCGGAGGTGGCGGGGAGCTGTTTTTT.

This chain joins TRBV7-3 and TRBJ2-1; weak D call: TRBD2 (5 bases). The germline CDR1 and CDR2 sequences are SGHTA and FQGTGA. Trimming shortened V by 5 bases and J by 0 bases, and 14 bases separated the two germline ends. The CDR3 is 16 amino acids. The DNA for the CDR3 is TGTGCCAGCAGCCCGACCCTAGGGAGCTCCTACAATGAGCAGTTCTTC. Protein sequence: CASSPTLGSSYNEQFF.

The genes are TRBV7-6 and TRBJ2-3, with 11 bases lining up with TRBD1. CDR1 is SGHVS, CDR2 FNYEAQ, per germline. Trimming took 4 bases from V and 9 from J; bases not matched to a gene: 9. The CDR3 runs 15 residues. Written as DNA, the CDR3 is TGTGCCAGCAGCTCCTCCGGACAGGGGGCGAGGACGCAGTATTTT. Residues: CASSSSGQGARTQYF. The complete variable domain, with remaining parts taken from reference TRBV7-6 and TRBJ2-3, reads GAGVSQSPRYKVTKRGQDVALRCDPISGHVSLYWYRQALGQGPEFLTYFNYEAQQDKSGLPNDRFSAERPEGSISTLTIQRTEQRDSAMYRCASSSSGQGARTQYFGPGTRLTVL.

This clonotype was observed a few times. This chain connects TRBV6-1 to TRBJ1-6; 7 bases agree with TRBD1. CDR3 length: 15 residues. V lost 6 bases and J lost 7; bases outside the gene matches: 9. The germline V gene has CDR1 MNHNS and CDR2 SASEGT. The CDR3 loop reads CASSRAGTVNSPLHF. The CDR3 nucleotides read TGTGCCAGCAGCCGCGCCGGGACAGTGAATTCACCCCTCCACTTT.

This clonotype was counted a few times. V is TRBV12-3 or TRBV12-4 and J is TRBJ1-4; possible D gene TRBD1, 5 bases. V gave up 4 bases and J gave up 0 bases, with 9 bases separating them. This CDR3 is built from 15 residues. CDR3: CASSSSGPTNEKLFF. Here the CDR3 DNA reads TGTGCCAGCAGTTCCTCAGGGCCAACTAATGAAAAACTGTTTTTT.

This clonotype has just a few counts. The chain recombines TRBV2 with TRBJ2-1; the match to TRBD2 covers 8 bases. V shed 1 base, J shed 4 bases, and the junction held 15 bases outside the gene matches. CDR1 and CDR2 from the germline V gene are SNHLY and FYNNEI. The CDR3 covers 19 residues. The CDR3 DNA is TGTGCCAGCAGTGAAGGAAACCCCTACTGGTCTAGCGGGTACAATGAGCAGTTCTTC. This translates into CASSEGNPYWSSGYNEQFF. The entire variable domain, with the rest obtained from reference TRBV2 and TRBJ2-1, is as follows: EPEVTQTPSHQVTQMGQEVILRCVPISNHLYFYWYRQILGQKVEFLVSFYNNEISEKSEIFDDQFSVERPDGSNFTLKIRSTKLEDSAMYFCASSEGNPYWSSGYNEQFFGPGTRLTVL.

The J gene is TRBJ2-7, the V gene TRBV20-1; no clear D gene. This CDR3 is 14 amino acids long. V gave up 0 bases and J gave up 3 bases, with 12 bases separating them. Germline V CDR1 and CDR2: DFQATT, SNEGSKA (reference sequence). The DNA for the CDR3 is TGCAGTGCTAGAGATCCACGTAGGATCTACGAGCAGTACGTC. Protein product: CSARDPRRIYEQYV.

In its sample, this clonotype was seen a few times. This chain uses TRBV12-3 or TRBV12-4 with TRBJ1-1; weak D call: TRBD1 (5 bases). CDR3 length equals 13 residues. Trimming cost V 6 bases and J 6 bases, with 14 bases left between them. CDR3 in amino acids: CASRPGGGAEAFF. DNA of the CDR3: TGTGCCAGCAGACCCGGGGGGGGGGCTGAAGCTTTCTTT.

The table lists this clonotype with a few counts. V is TRBV3-1 and J is TRBJ2-1; D tentatively reads TRBD1 or TRBD2 (5 bases each). Germline V CDR1 and CDR2: LGHDT, YNNKEL (reference sequence). Trimming pared 1 base from V and 13 bases from J, leaving 17 bases between. This CDR3 contains 14 residues. As DNA, the CDR3 is TGTGCCAGCAGCCAAGCACGGGGCCCCGGGGTCCAGTTCTTC. This translates into CASSQARGPGVQFF.

The V gene is TRBV20-1, the J gene TRBJ1-1, with 8 bases matching TRBD1. This CDR3 contains 14 residues. Trimming took 0 bases from V and 0 from J; bases not matched to a gene: 0. Germline V lookup: CDR1 DFQATT, CDR2 SNEGSKA (reference sequence). As DNA, the CDR3 is TGCAGTGCTAGAGAGACAGGGGTGAACACTGAAGCTTTCTTT. Protein sequence: CSARETGVNTEAFF.

The chain uses TRBV12-3 or TRBV12-4 and TRBJ2-1; no reliable D call. V lost 5 bases and J lost 8, with 16 bases in between. The CDR3 is 14 amino acids. DNA of the CDR3: TGTGCCAGCAGTCAAGGGTCATGGTTCGATGAGCAGTTCTTC. It encodes CASSQGSWFDEQFF.

The chain employs TRBV28 and TRBJ1-2; D is ambiguous. Germline values: CDR1 MDHEN, CDR2 SYDVKM. This CDR3 comprises 13 residues. Trimming removed 6 bases at V and 0 bases at J, with 8 bases between. The CDR3, as DNA: TGTGCCAGCAGAGACGGAGCTAACTATGGCTACACCTTC. Encoded protein: CASRDGANYGYTF.

The table lists this clonotype with many counts. The chain is built from TRBV5-1 and TRBJ2-2; either TRBD1 or TRBD2 may supply D (5 bases each). The ends were cut back, 7 bases at V and 0 bases at J, with 13 bases in the middle. The CDR3 totals 15 residues. The germline V gene encodes CDR1 SGHRS and CDR2 YFSETQ. For the CDR3, the DNA is TGCGCCAGCGTACCAGGGACCACGAACACCGGGGAGCTGTTTTTT. It translates to CASVPGTTNTGELFF.

This clonotype came up a few times. The genes are TRBV7-7 and TRBJ2-3; 14 nucleotides match TRBD2. Trimming removed 4 bases from V and 1 base from J; junction bases left unmatched: 7. Germline V gene lookup returns CDR1 SSHAT and CDR2 FNYEAQ (reference sequence). This CDR3 comprises 18 residues. Here the CDR3 reads CASSCTGTSGRGTDTQYF. The CDR3 DNA follows: TGTGCCAGCAGCTGTACCGGGACTAGCGGGAGAGGCACAGATACGCAGTATTTT.

This clonotype appeared a few times. The chain couples TRBV28 to TRBJ2-3; 13 bases map to TRBD2. The CDR3 runs 17 residues. Germline CDR1 reads MDHEN; CDR2 reads SYDVKM. V dropped 5 bases and J dropped 4; count of bases not matched to a gene: 9. The CDR3 sequence is CASSPRTSGSLPDTQYF. CDR3 in DNA: TGTGCCAGCAGTCCCAGGACTAGCGGGAGTTTGCCAGATACGCAGTATTTT. The complete variable domain, with remaining parts taken from reference TRBV28 and TRBJ2-3, reads DVKVTQSSRYLVKRTGEKVFLECVQDMDHENMFWYRQDPGLGLRLIYFSYDVKMKEKGDIPEGYSVSREKKERFSLILESASTNQTSMYLCASSPRTSGSLPDTQYFGPGTRLTVL.

J is TRBJ2-1 and V is TRBV7-8; tentative D call: TRBD2 (5 bases). The CDR3 has 16 residues. Germline values: CDR1 SGHVS, CDR2 FQNEAQ. Trimming removed 0 bases from V and 0 bases from J, with 9 bases in between. This chain's CDR3 is CASSLAWAGSYNEQFF. The CDR3 DNA sequence: TGTGCCAGCAGCTTAGCGTGGGCGGGCTCCTACAATGAGCAGTTCTTC.

Many counts were recorded for this clonotype. The chain employs TRBV2 and TRBJ2-5, with TRBD2 matching over 9 bases. This CDR3 comprises 12 residues. The germline V gene has CDR1 SNHLY and CDR2 FYNNEI. The J segment lost 4 bases and the V segment lost 6 bases, leaving 0 bases of the junction unmatched. The CDR3 is CASRREGETQYF. The CDR3 DNA reads as TGTGCCAGCAGGCGGGAGGGAGAGACCCAGTACTTC.